Below, 20 T cell receptor beta chains from the same sample are listed, as sequenced in a study of shared clonotypes between healthy human individuals. Assay: immunoSEQ multiplex PCR; the TCRdb copy retains only in-frame clones and omits some. The repertoire has approximately 640,000 clones, 72% of them found once; the top ten carry approximately 2%. Sequenced material: memory CD4+ T cells sorted from blood. Subset defined: CD45RA-negative fraction. These TCRs come from a woman aged 30 to 39 in good health.

The chain has TRBV10-2 and TRBJ2-3; 7 bases are a match to TRBD2. The CDR3 has 15 amino acids. With V trimmed by 10 bases and J by 7 bases, 17 bases remained unmatched. The V gene's germline CDR1 is WSHSY and CDR2 SAAADI. Here the CDR3 reads CATQVAGLKGYTQYF. In DNA, the CDR3 is TGCGCCACACAAGTAGCGGGCCTCAAAGGATATACGCAGTATTTT.

The chain couples TRBV10-2 to TRBJ1-1; perhaps TRBD1 as D (5 bases). Germline CDR1 WSHSY, CDR2 SAAADI. V lost 2 bases and J lost 0, with 10 bases in between. The CDR3 covers 15 residues. This CDR3 reads CASSEGEGLNTEAFF. CDR3 bases: TGCGCCAGCAGTGAGGGGGAGGGGCTGAACACTGAAGCTTTCTTT.

This sequence joins TRBV5-1 and TRBJ2-3; D may be TRBD1 or TRBD2 (5 bases each). CDR1 and CDR2 (germline): SGHRS, YFSETQ. The CDR3 extends over 16 amino acids. V lost 4 bases and J 0 bases, leaving 15 bases between the germline ends. CDR3 DNA sequence: TGCGCCAGCAGCCCCGGGACCGAATTTAGCACAGATACGCAGTATTTT. The encoded protein is CASSPGTEFSTDTQYF.

The chain recombines TRBV7-9 with TRBJ2-5; TRBD2 aligns across 13 bases. The CDR3 loop spans 17 amino acids. Germline CDR1 SEHNR, CDR2 FQNEAQ (reference sequence). The junction had 5 bases not matched to a gene; V was cut back by 3 bases and J by 1 base. The CDR3 here is CASSLATSGRAQETQYF. Here the CDR3 DNA reads TGTGCCAGCAGCTTGGCTACTAGCGGGAGGGCCCAAGAGACCCAGTACTTC.

The gene calls are TRBV2 and TRBJ1-2; D gene ambiguous. This CDR3 has 15 amino acids. Germline V gene lookup returns CDR1 SNHLY and CDR2 FYNNEI. Trimming took 2 bases from V and 7 from J, leaving 17 bases between them. DNA of the CDR3: TGTGCCAGCAGTGAATTTTCCGGGGAAGACCCTGGCTACACCTTC. Protein: CASSEFSGEDPGYTF.

This clone appeared once. The rearrangement links TRBV11-3 to TRBJ2-2; D may be TRBD1 (6 bases). The germline gives CDR1 SGHNT, CDR2 YENEEA. V gave up 4 bases and J gave up 3 bases, with 21 bases separating them. The CDR3 runs 18 residues. In DNA, the CDR3 is TGTGCCAGCAGCTCCTCTAGGGGGAGTTTAATTTACACCGGGGAGCTGTTTTTT. It yields the protein CASSSSRGSLIYTGELFF.

This chain connects TRBV7-3 to TRBJ2-7, with 7 bases identical to TRBD1. This CDR3 comprises 14 residues. V gave up 5 bases and J gave up 3 bases; unmatched junction bases: 7. Germline V gene sequence: CDR1 SGHTA, CDR2 FQGTGA. The CDR3 loop is CASSARDSYYEQYF. CDR3 DNA sequence: TGTGCCAGCAGCGCCCGGGACAGTTACTACGAGCAGTACTTC. Looking up the rest from reference TRBV7-3 and TRBJ2-7 gives the full variable domain: GAGVSQTPSNKVTEKGKYVELRCDPISGHTALYWYRQSLGQGPEFLIYFQGTGAADDSGLPNDRFFAVRPEGSVSTLKIQRTERGDSAVYLCASSARDSYYEQYFGPGTRLTVT.

This clone was observed a single time. The chain joins TRBV28 to TRBJ2-1; 7 nucleotides align to TRBD1. This CDR3 is 16 amino acids long. J was trimmed by 0 bases and V by 8 bases; bases with no gene match: 10. The germline V gene has CDR1 MDHEN and CDR2 SYDVKM. CDR3 DNA sequence: TGTGCCAGCGGCATCCTCCGGGACAGCTCCTACAATGAGCAGTTCTTC. It yields the protein CASGILRDSSYNEQFF.

This chain links TRBV7-2 with TRBJ2-3; 7 bases match TRBD1. CDR3 length equals 14 residues. Trimming at V came to 5 bases and at J to 7 bases, leaving 9 bases not matched to a gene. The germline CDR1 and CDR2 sequences are SGHTA and FQGNSA. CDR3 residues: CASSRDRVVNTQYF. The CDR3 coding sequence is TGTGCCAGCAGCCGCGACAGGGTCGTAAATACGCAGTATTTT.

Concerning this clone itself: The identical CDR3 is also encoded by other nucleotide sequences in the sample. The chain recombines TRBV28 with TRBJ2-3, with TRBD2 matching over 10 bases. This CDR3 has 16 amino acids. The germline gives CDR1 MDHEN, CDR2 SYDVKM. The junction had 10 bases not matched to a gene; V was cut back by 5 bases and J by 5 bases. The CDR3 region is CASSPQAGGPGDTQYF. CDR3 in DNA: TGTGCCAGCAGTCCGCAAGCGGGAGGGCCGGGAGATACGCAGTATTTT.

The genes are TRBV28 and TRBJ1-3; D remains ambiguous. V was trimmed by 8 bases and J by 4 bases, leaving 9 bases between them. This CDR3 comprises 12 residues. The germline CDR1 and CDR2 sequences are MDHEN and SYDVKM. The CDR3 DNA reads as TGTGCCAGCGGGGTCGAGGGAAACACCATATATTTT. It is translated as CASGVEGNTIYF.

The chain employs TRBV5-1 and TRBJ1-1; D gene uncertain. V was trimmed by 1 base and J by 2 bases, leaving 9 bases between them. The CDR3 contains 14 residues. The germline CDR1 and CDR2 sequences are SGHRS and YFSETQ. The CDR3 coding sequence is TGCGCCAGCAGCTTGTCAGCCCCAAACACTGAAGCTTTCTTT. As protein: CASSLSAPNTEAFF.

This sequence joins TRBV18 and TRBJ1-4, with D possibly matching TRBD1 (6 bases). This CDR3 has 15 amino acids. Germline V lookup: CDR1 KGHSH, CDR2 LQKENI. Deletions cut 4 bases from V and 2 bases from J, with 11 bases between. CDR3 nucleotides: TGTGCCAGCTCACTCGACAGGAACACTAATGAAAAACTGTTTTTT. Its protein product is CASSLDRNTNEKLFF. Drawing the rest from reference TRBV18 and TRBJ1-4, the complete variable domain is NAGVMQNPRHLVRRRGQEARLRCSPMKGHSHVYWYRQLPEEGLKFMVYLQKENIIDESGMPKERFSAEFPKEGPSILRIQQVVRGDSAAYFCASSLDRNTNEKLFFGSGTQLSVL.

In DNA, the CDR3 is TGTGCCAGAAGCTTGGCGGCTAGCGGGAGTCAATCCTACAATGAGCAGTTCTTC. It specifies CARSLAASGSQSYNEQFF. V gene TRBV5-3 combines with J gene TRBJ2-1; 10 positions match TRBD2. TRBV5-3 is an ORF, and what it does is uncertain. The length of the CDR3 is 18 residues. The J segment lost 1 base and the V segment lost 0 bases, leaving 7 bases of the junction unmatched.

This chain links TRBV6-1 with TRBJ1-5; D may be TRBD1 (5 bases). The V and J ends lost 4 bases and 0 bases respectively, with 10 bases between them. CDR3 length equals 15 residues. Germline V CDR1 and CDR2: MNHNS, SASEGT. The CDR3 is CASSVQGNSNQPQHF. Here the CDR3 DNA reads TGTGCCAGCAGTGTCCAGGGAAATAGCAATCAGCCCCAGCATTTT.

This clone was detected ten times or more. This chain joins TRBV5-5 and TRBJ1-5; D unclear. This CDR3 is 17 amino acids long. Germline V gives CDR1 SGHKS, CDR2 YYEKEE (reference sequence). The V end lost 4 bases, the J end lost 0 bases, and 17 bases lay between the germline ends. The CDR3 DNA reads TGTGCCAGCAGCGGGTCTTCGGGGAGCTATAGCAATCAGCCCCAGCATTTT. Its translation: CASSGSSGSYSNQPQHF.

The V and J genes are TRBV12-5 and TRBJ1-1; D perhaps matches TRBD1 (6 bases). CDR3 length: 16 residues. Germline V gives CDR1 LGHNT, CDR2 FRNRAP. Trimming stripped 2 bases from V and 3 bases from J, with 16 bases between. The CDR3 protein is CASGLSPTGPYTEAFF. In DNA, the CDR3 is TGTGCTAGTGGTTTGTCCCCAACAGGGCCCTACACTGAAGCTTTCTTT.

This clone was observed once. CDR3 bases: TGCGCCAGCAGCTTGGCCCAGGGGCAAGAAAAACTGTTTTTT. Amino acids: CASSLAQGQEKLFF. The V gene is TRBV5-1, the J gene TRBJ1-4; TRBD1 is a possible D gene (6 bases). The CDR3 runs to 14 residues. V was cut by 0 bases and J by 8 bases, with 11 bases left in between. In germline, CDR1 is SGHRS, CDR2 YFSETQ.

This chain joins TRBV29-1 and TRBJ1-2, with D uncertain. CDR1 and CDR2 (germline): SQVTM, ANQGSEA. V lost 3 bases and J 6 bases, leaving 17 bases between the germline ends. The CDR3 has 14 amino acids. The CDR3 DNA is TGCAGCGTTGACACCCCAGGAACTCCTAATGGCTACACCTTC. This codes for CSVDTPGTPNGYTF.

The rearrangement joins TRBV11-2 to TRBJ2-7; D is unclear. The ends were cut back, 2 bases at V and 1 base at J, with 18 bases in the middle. The CDR3 consists of 17 residues. The V gene's germline CDR1 is SGHAT and CDR2 FQNNGV. The CDR3 loop is CASSLILVGDRSYEQYF. CDR3 nucleotides: TGTGCCAGCAGCTTAATACTCGTTGGAGACCGGTCCTACGAGCAGTACTTC. Using reference TRBV11-2 and TRBJ2-7 for the parts outside the CDR3, the full variable domain is EAGVAQSPRYKIIEKRQSVAFWCNPISGHATLYWYQQILGQGPKLLIQFQNNGVVDDSQLPKDRFSAERLKGVDSTLKIQPAKLEDSAVYLCASSLILVGDRSYEQYFGPGTRLTVT.